The following is a T cell receptor beta chain sequence with its context. Its antigen is currently unknown. These data come from a study of shared clonotypes between healthy human individuals. Study-level findings and limits: A handful of donors shared 4.5% to 6.5% of their naive CD4 clonotypes. Deeper or shallower sequencing was expected to change how clonotypes are shared among donors. Investigators collected only blood, and repertoires in tissues likely differ.

Selected positively for CCR7 and CD45RO-negative, naive CD8 cells excluded terminally differentiated effector memory CD45RA+ cells. Trimming took 4 bases from V and 3 from J; bases not matched to a gene: 2. The CDR3 is made up of 14 amino acids. Per germline, CDR1 SEHNR and CDR2 FQNEAQ (reference sequence). Using immunoSEQ multiplex PCR, the repertoire was profiled, and TCRdb retains in-frame clones only, with some absent. This sample has roughly 1,800,000 clones; about 95% occur once, and the top ten carry around 1.2%. The genes are TRBV7-9 and TRBJ2-7; 11 bases line up with TRBD2. Sequenced input: naive CD8+ T cells sorted from blood. This clonotype originated in a man between 18 and 35 years old in good health. The CDR3 here is CASSSGLAVYEQYF. The CDR3 DNA is TGTGCCAGCAGCTCGGGACTAGCGGTCTACGAGCAGTACTTC.